Many counts were recorded for the clone carrying this T cell receptor (beta chain). This entry is derived from a study of neurological immune-mediated disorders. CDR3 size: 15 residues. Trimming cost V 0 bases and J 3 bases; bases outside gene matches: 4. Germline loops: CDR1 SGDLS, CDR2 YYNGEE. TCRdb used MiXCR to reprocess the 5' RACE reads, holding one entry per CDR3 protein. The sample lists roughly 65,000 distinct CDR3 sequences, roughly 4.9% occurring once. The specimen was PBMCs. The J gene is TRBJ2-3, the V gene TRBV9; the match to TRBD1 covers 7 bases. This sequence was found in a human donor with multiple sclerosis. The donor label of this sample is uncertain. The chain's CDR3 is CASSVEGGRTDTQYF. DNA of the CDR3: TGTGCCAGCAGCGTAGAAGGGGGCAGGACAGATACGCAGTATTTT.